This paragraph covers one T cell receptor beta chain sequence. The antigen remains unidentified. Germline V gene data show CDR1 as SNHLY and CDR2 as FYNNEI. The CDR3 covers 14 residues. Trimming removed 3 bases from V and 6 bases from J, with 12 bases in between. These data are taken from a study of T-cell reconstitution after alpha-beta-depleted transplantation in children. Findings and limits, study-wide: T-cell numbers and diversity one year post-transplant derived largely from freshly generated T cells. Surviving recipient cells, namely T cells and thymic progenitors, were the source of high day-60 TCRbeta diversity in some patients.

This sample's TCRbeta library carried unique molecular identifier barcodes. TCRdb redid the calling of the PCR reads with MiXCR, one entry per CDR3 protein. The data contain hundreds of thousands of distinct CDR3 sequences, 13% of them seen just once; the ten biggest clones take up approximately 0.8%. The material was PBMCs, obtained before TCRalphabeta/CD19-depleted stem cell transplant. The chain recombines TRBV2 with TRBJ1-5, with D unclear. This clonotype was obtained from a girl aged 2-10 years with congenital amegakaryocytic thrombocytopenia, due to receive a stem cell transplant. The CDR3: CASSDLASSQPQHF. CDR3 in DNA: TGTGCCAGCAGTGATCTTGCAAGTAGTCAGCCCCAGCATTTT.